This T cell receptor (beta chain) was documented in a study of blood T cell repertoires in COVID-19. Study in general: In each case, the material was cDNA or gDNA derived from T cells, B-cell-depleted T cells, or PBMCs.

CDR1 and CDR2 (germline): MRHNA, SNTAGT. The CDR3 totals 14 residues. J lost 9 bases, V lost 3 bases, and 5 bases had no gene match. In the authors' methods: Reference gene primer amplification gave estimated nucleated cell counts. This table comes from immunoSEQ multiplex PCR, and its TCRdb copy is limited to in-frame clones, with some not included. That table supplies the V and J calls and clone size; D and trimming were determined from the DNA. The table has approximately 210,000 clones, approximately 87% seen once. The clonotype was recovered from a woman in her 70s with acute or convalescent COVID-19. Sequenced sample: peripheral blood. The rearrangement uses TRBV6-4 and TRBJ1-6, with TRBD1 matching over 7 bases. CDR3 sequence (DNA): TGTGCCAGCAGTGAAGCAGGGGGACGTTCACCCCTCCACTTT. This encodes CASSEAGGRSPLHF.